This T cell receptor beta chain was profiled in a study of shared clonotypes between healthy human individuals. Method: immunoSEQ multiplex PCR; TCRdb's copy keeps in-frame clones and lacks some. The table includes roughly 96,000 clones, less than 60% detected once. CDR3 length: 14 residues. Germline V lookup: CDR1 GTSNPN, CDR2 SVGIG (reference sequence). Trimming took 0 bases from V and 5 from J, leaving 13 bases between them. The material sequenced was PBMCs. This TCR was recovered from a woman in her thirties or forties in good health. Some clones in this sample may be carry-over from other donors' samples. The rearrangement joins TRBV30 to TRBJ1-1; D is possibly TRBD1 (6 bases). For the CDR3, the DNA is TGTGCCTGGAGTGTAAAAGGGGGAAGTACTGAAGCTTTCTTT. It translates to CAWSVKGGSTEAFF.